A selection of T cell receptor beta chains follows, all from one sample in a study of blood T cell repertoires in COVID-19. This table comes from immunoSEQ multiplex PCR, and its TCRdb copy is limited to in-frame clones, with some not included. There are 55,000 to 90,000 clones in the sample; about nine tenths occur only once, and roughly 13% lies in the top ten. The specimen sequenced was peripheral blood. The receptors originated from a human donor with active COVID-19. The donor label of this sample is uncertain. Each CDR3 is given with its conserved first and last residue. Each record gives: J gene, clone size, V gene, D gene, CDR3 protein, CDR3 DNA. A D gene is named only where the DNA matches it firmly. Not every row has a clone size; where given, it reads once, few, many or a size class.

J gene: TRBJ1-4; clone size: .; V gene: TRBV10-1; D gene: .; CDR3 protein: CASSDVGGKLFF; CDR3 DNA: TGCGCCAGCAGCGACGTGGGGGGAAAACTGTTTTTT
J gene: TRBJ2-1; clone size: .; V gene: TRBV3-1/TRBV3-2; D gene: .; CDR3 protein: CASSQDSVAYNEQFF; CDR3 DNA: TGTGCCAGCAGCCAAGACTCGGTAGCCTACAATGAGCAGTTCTTC
J gene: TRBJ2-1; clone size: once; V gene: TRBV30; D gene: .; CDR3 protein: CAWSVRGSSYNEQFF; CDR3 DNA: TGTGCCTGGAGTGTAAGGGGGAGCTCCTACAATGAGCAGTTCTTC
J gene: TRBJ2-2; clone size: .; V gene: TRBV19; D gene: TRBD2; CDR3 protein: CASSIIGTSRTGELFF; CDR3 DNA: TGTGCCAGTAGTATTATAGGGACTAGCAGAACCGGGGAGCTGTTTTTT
J gene: TRBJ2-7; clone size: .; V gene: TRBV30; D gene: TRBD1; CDR3 protein: CAWSRMTGDEQYF; CDR3 DNA: TGTGCCTGGAGTCGGATGACAGGGGACGAGCAGTACTTC
J gene: TRBJ1-2; clone size: .; V gene: TRBV18; D gene: TRBD1; CDR3 protein: CASKTGAGYGYTF; CDR3 DNA: TGTGCCAGCAAGACAGGGGCTGGCTATGGCTACACCTTC
J gene: TRBJ2-5; clone size: .; V gene: TRBV6-5; D gene: TRBD2; CDR3 protein: CASSSGLAGQETQYF; CDR3 DNA: TGTGCCAGCAGTTCCGGACTAGCGGGGCAAGAGACCCAGTACTTC
J gene: TRBJ1-5; clone size: .; V gene: TRBV19; D gene: TRBD1; CDR3 protein: CASDRGLYQPQHF; CDR3 DNA: TGTGCCAGTGACAGGGGGTTATATCAGCCCCAGCATTTT
J gene: TRBJ2-1; clone size: few; V gene: TRBV28; D gene: TRBD2; CDR3 protein: CASILAVAPYNEQFF; CDR3 DNA: TGTGCCAGCATCCTAGCGGTGGCCCCTTACAATGAGCAGTTCTTC
J gene: TRBJ1-4; clone size: .; V gene: TRBV19; D gene: .; CDR3 protein: CASSAPRGTNEKLFF; CDR3 DNA: TGTGCCAGTAGTGCGCCACGAGGGACTAATGAAAAACTGTTTTTT
J gene: TRBJ2-5; clone size: .; V gene: TRBV5-6; D gene: .; CDR3 protein: CASSLAGVETQYF; CDR3 DNA: TGTGCCAGCAGCTTGGCCGGAGTGGAGACCCAGTACTTC
J gene: TRBJ2-1; clone size: .; V gene: TRBV12-3/TRBV12-4; D gene: TRBD1; CDR3 protein: CASSRTGDLKQFF; CDR3 DNA: TGTGCCAGCAGCCGGACAGGAGATCTCAAGCAGTTCTTC
J gene: TRBJ2-7; clone size: .; V gene: TRBV9; D gene: .; CDR3 protein: CASSGSRGSYEQYF; CDR3 DNA: TGTGCCAGCAGCGGATCAAGGGGATCCTACGAGCAGTACTTC
J gene: TRBJ1-6; clone size: .; V gene: TRBV5-1; D gene: TRBD1; CDR3 protein: CTSSLEGRGNSPLHF; CDR3 DNA: TGCACCAGCAGCTTGGAGGGCAGGGGGAATTCACCCCTCCACTTT
J gene: TRBJ2-1; clone size: .; V gene: TRBV7-2; D gene: .; CDR3 protein: CMSGRDVYNEQFF; CDR3 DNA: TGTATGTCCGGGAGAGATGTCTACAATGAGCAGTTCTTC
J gene: TRBJ2-1; clone size: .; V gene: TRBV27; D gene: TRBD2; CDR3 protein: CASSSREGPYNEQFF; CDR3 DNA: TGTGCCAGCAGTTCACGGGAGGGCCCTTACAATGAGCAGTTCTTC
J gene: TRBJ2-3; clone size: .; V gene: TRBV7-8; D gene: .; CDR3 protein: CASSLLRGDTQYF; CDR3 DNA: TGTGCCAGCAGCTTACTAAGAGGGGATACGCAGTATTTT
J gene: TRBJ1-3; clone size: once; V gene: TRBV5-5; D gene: TRBD1; CDR3 protein: CASSTWTGSSGNTIYF; CDR3 DNA: TGTGCCAGCAGCACCTGGACAGGAAGCTCTGGAAACACCATATATTTT
J gene: TRBJ2-7; clone size: .; V gene: TRBV28; D gene: TRBD1; CDR3 protein: CASSYLGQGRTYEQYF; CDR3 DNA: TGTGCCAGCAGTTACCTCGGACAGGGCAGGACCTACGAGCAGTACTTC
J gene: TRBJ1-5; clone size: .; V gene: TRBV16; D gene: .; CDR3 protein: CASSLYTGKNQPQHF; CDR3 DNA: TGTGCCAGCAGCCTCTACACAGGGAAAAATCAGCCCCAGCATTTT
J gene: TRBJ1-1; clone size: .; V gene: TRBV7-2; D gene: .; CDR3 protein: CATARGMNTEAFF; CDR3 DNA: TGTGCCACAGCCAGGGGCATGAACACTGAAGCTTTCTTT
J gene: TRBJ2-1; clone size: .; V gene: TRBV7-6; D gene: .; CDR3 protein: CASSLPPWHTNNEQFF; CDR3 DNA: TGTGCCAGCAGCTTACCCCCGTGGCACACAAACAATGAGCAGTTCTTC
J gene: TRBJ2-7; clone size: .; V gene: TRBV7-2; D gene: TRBD1; CDR3 protein: CASSLRTGETYEQYF; CDR3 DNA: TGTGCCAGCAGCTTAAGGACAGGGGAAACCTACGAGCAGTACTTC
J gene: TRBJ1-1; clone size: .; V gene: TRBV10-3; D gene: TRBD1; CDR3 protein: CAISSPVQGVAFF; CDR3 DNA: TGTGCCATCAGTAGCCCGGTACAGGGGGTAGCTTTCTTT
J gene: TRBJ2-7; clone size: .; V gene: TRBV10-3; D gene: TRBD1; CDR3 protein: CAIGLTGENYEQYF; CDR3 DNA: TGTGCCATCGGACTGACAGGGGAGAACTACGAGCAGTACTTC
J gene: TRBJ2-5; clone size: .; V gene: TRBV11-3; D gene: TRBD2; CDR3 protein: CASSLGPSGQETQYF; CDR3 DNA: TGTGCCAGCAGCTTAGGGCCTAGCGGCCAAGAGACCCAGTACTTC
J gene: TRBJ2-5; clone size: .; V gene: TRBV5-1; D gene: .; CDR3 protein: CASSFTDRDQETQYF; CDR3 DNA: TGCGCCAGCAGCTTCACCGACAGAGACCAAGAGACCCAGTACTTC
J gene: TRBJ1-1; clone size: .; V gene: TRBV28; D gene: .; CDR3 protein: CASIIRGPTEAFF; CDR3 DNA: TGTGCCAGCATCATCAGGGGTCCCACTGAAGCTTTCTTT
J gene: TRBJ1-5; clone size: .; V gene: TRBV19; D gene: TRBD1; CDR3 protein: CASSQIQGEGRPQHF; CDR3 DNA: TGTGCCAGTAGTCAGATACAGGGGGAAGGCAGGCCCCAGCATTTT
J gene: TRBJ1-1; clone size: .; V gene: TRBV6-6; D gene: .; CDR3 protein: CASILPGNTEAFF; CDR3 DNA: TGTGCCAGCATTCTACCAGGGAACACTGAAGCTTTCTTT
J gene: TRBJ2-7; clone size: .; V gene: TRBV6-5; D gene: TRBD1; CDR3 protein: CASSQQGAGQYF; CDR3 DNA: TGTGCCAGCAGTCAACAGGGGGCGGGGCAGTACTTC
J gene: TRBJ1-5; clone size: .; V gene: TRBV28; D gene: TRBD1; CDR3 protein: CASTLTGAFNQPQHF; CDR3 DNA: TGTGCCAGCACCCTGACAGGGGCTTTCAATCAGCCCCAGCATTTT